This passage covers 25 T cell receptor beta chains from one sample sequenced in a study of blood T cell repertoires in COVID-19. Sequencing used immunoSEQ multiplex PCR; TCRdb keeps in-frame clones, though not all of them. The sample holds 200,000 to 300,000 clones; 75% to 85% are singletons and the top ten take around 6%. The sequenced sample was peripheral blood. The receptors derive from a human donor in a cohort sampled during active COVID-19.

The chain joins TRBV28 to TRBJ1-2, with D perhaps matching TRBD1 (5 bases). V was trimmed by 6 bases and J by 0 bases, leaving 14 bases between them. Germline V CDR1 and CDR2: MDHEN, SYDVKM. The length of the CDR3 is 15 residues. The chain's CDR3 is CASRGHAGSNYGYTF. The CDR3 nucleotides are TGTGCCAGCAGGGGGCACGCAGGGTCTAACTATGGCTACACCTTC.

The sample holds one count of this clone. The chain employs TRBV5-1 and TRBJ2-2; weak D call: TRBD2 (5 bases). V lost 1 base and J lost 0, with 7 bases in between. The CDR3 sequence is 15 residues long. Germline CDR1 reads SGHRS; CDR2 reads YFSETQ. The CDR3, as DNA: TGCGCCAGCAGCTTGACGGGGACGAACACCGGGGAGCTGTTTTTT. Amino acid sequence: CASSLTGTNTGELFF.

This chain uses TRBV11-2 with TRBJ2-7; 7 bases map to TRBD1. This CDR3 has 17 residues. Germline V lookup: CDR1 SGHAT, CDR2 FQNNGV. Trimming at V came to 0 bases and at J to 2 bases, leaving 10 bases not matched to a gene. This CDR3 is CASSLDTRQGDAYEQYF. CDR3 nucleotides: TGTGCCAGCAGCTTAGATACAAGACAGGGAGATGCCTACGAGCAGTACTTC.

The CDR3 protein is CASSFSTEPEAFF. The CDR3 nucleotides are TGTGCCAGCAGTTTTTCGACAGAGCCTGAAGCTTTCTTT. The rearrangement uses TRBV12-3 or TRBV12-4 and TRBJ1-1, with D possibly being TRBD1 (5 bases). This CDR3 spans 13 amino acids. V was pared by 3 bases and J by 6 bases, with 11 bases between.

CDR3 in DNA: TGTGCCAGCAGTTATCGGGACAGAAACACTGAAGCTTTCTTT. It yields the protein CASSYRDRNTEAFF. The chain combines TRBV6-5 with TRBJ1-1; 7 nucleotides align to TRBD1. Per the germline V gene, CDR1 is MNHEY and CDR2 is SVGAGI. The CDR3 extends over 14 amino acids. The V and J ends lost 3 bases and 2 bases, in that order; junction bases with no gene match: 3.

The J gene is TRBJ2-5, the V gene TRBV24-1; 11 positions match TRBD2. Looked up from germline, CDR1 is KGHDR and CDR2 is SFDVKD. J was trimmed by 2 bases and V by 5 bases; bases with no gene match: 3. The CDR3 covers 15 residues. In nucleotides, the CDR3 is TGTGCCACCAGTGGGGGGACTAGCGGACAAGAGACCCAGTACTTC. Residues: CATSGGTSGQETQYF.

In this sample, this clone turned up a few times. The rearrangement links TRBV10-2 to TRBJ2-3, with TRBD1 matching 9 bases. CDR1 is WSHSY, CDR2 SAAADI, per germline. The junction had 8 bases not matched to a gene; V was cut back by 11 bases and J by 2 bases. This CDR3 region has 14 residues. Here the CDR3 DNA reads TGCGCCGGCCGGGACAGGGATAACACAGATACGCAGTATTTT. Amino acid sequence: CAGRDRDNTDTQYF.

This clone was observed many times. The sample contains more than one DNA sequence encoding this CDR3. The chain combines TRBV19 with TRBJ1-5, with TRBD1 matching over 7 bases. Germline V lookup: CDR1 LNHDA, CDR2 SQIVND (reference sequence). This CDR3 region has 15 residues. The trim removed 0 bases at V and 4 bases at J, leaving 3 bases unmatched. CDR3 loop: CASSIETGPNQPQHF. In nucleotides, the CDR3 is TGTGCCAGTAGTATAGAGACAGGGCCAAATCAGCCCCAGCATTTT.

The rearrangement links TRBV5-1 to TRBJ2-7, with 7 positions matching TRBD2. Looked up from germline, CDR1 is SGHRS and CDR2 is YFSETQ. The CDR3 covers 14 residues. Trimming removed 1 base from V and 6 bases from J; junction bases left unmatched: 7. This CDR3 reads CASSLPGLRREQYF. The CDR3, as DNA: TGCGCCAGCAGCTTGCCGGGACTACGGCGCGAGCAGTACTTC.

In regard to this clone: Distinct nucleotide sequences in the sample also encode this CDR3. The rearrangement joins TRBV7-9 to TRBJ1-2; TRBD1 agrees at 7 bases. The CDR3 runs to 14 residues. Trimming removed 4 bases from V and 8 bases from J; junction bases left unmatched: 10. Germline V gene data show CDR1 as SEHNR and CDR2 as FQNEAQ (reference sequence). This chain's CDR3 is CASSWMEGARGYTF. The CDR3 DNA reads TGTGCCAGCAGCTGGATGGAGGGGGCTCGGGGCTACACCTTC.

About this clone itself: One end of the junction varies from germline; a read error may be responsible. The CDR3 loop is CASSKDPYRGLHSYNEQFF. CDR3 bases: TGTGCCAGCAGCAAAGATCCATACAGGGGGCTACACTCCTACAATGAGCAGTTCTTC. The V and J genes are TRBV14 and TRBJ2-1; 9 bases line up with TRBD1. CDR1 SGHDN and CDR2 FVKESK come from the germline V gene. The CDR3 is made up of 19 amino acids.

The chain couples TRBV5-4 to TRBJ2-1; D might be TRBD2 (6 bases). Germline CDR1 SGHNT, CDR2 YYREEE (reference sequence). V lost 3 bases and J lost 6, with 10 bases in between. This CDR3 comprises 13 residues. DNA for the CDR3: TGTGCCAGCAGCTCTGGACTAATCAATGAGCAGTTCTTC. Protein sequence: CASSSGLINEQFF.

This clone appeared a few times. The rearrangement joins TRBV9 to TRBJ2-7; tentative D call: TRBD1 (5 bases). V lost 3 bases, J lost 1 base, and 8 bases lay in between. This CDR3 comprises 13 residues. Germline V gene sequence: CDR1 SGDLS, CDR2 YYNGEE. CDR3 region: CASSETESYEQYF. The CDR3 DNA reads TGTGCCAGCAGCGAGACAGAATCCTACGAGCAGTACTTC.

The rearrangement links TRBV10-3 to TRBJ2-2, with 9 bases lining up with TRBD1. Trimming removed 2 bases from V and 4 bases from J; junction bases left unmatched: 5. The CDR3 has 16 amino acids. Per germline, CDR1 ENHRY and CDR2 SYGVKD. CDR3 sequence reads: CAISEITGGGTGELFF. The CDR3 nucleotides read TGTGCCATCAGTGAGATAACAGGGGGCGGCACCGGGGAGCTGTTTTTT.

The table lists this clone with a count of one. V gene TRBV7-2 combines with J gene TRBJ1-2; 7 bases line up with TRBD1. Germline V CDR1 and CDR2: SGHTA, FQGNSA. There are 13 residues in the CDR3. With 1 base clipped from V and 8 bases from J, the junction kept 4 bases outside the gene matches. This CDR3 is CASSLEGARGYTF. The CDR3 nucleotides read TGTGCCAGCAGCTTAGAGGGGGCGCGGGGCTACACCTTC.

This chain uses TRBV9 with TRBJ1-1; a possible D gene is TRBD1 (5 bases). Between the trimmed V and J ends, which lost 3 bases and 7 bases, there was a span of 10 bases. This CDR3 comprises 12 residues. Germline V gene data show CDR1 as SGDLS and CDR2 as YYNGEE. CDR3 sequence: CASSDGGYEAFF. CDR3 nucleotide sequence: TGTGCCAGCAGCGATGGGGGGTATGAAGCTTTCTTT.

J is TRBJ2-5 and V is TRBV7-2, with 8 bases identical to TRBD1. J gave up 4 bases and V 6 bases, and 10 bases lay outside the gene matches. Germline V lookup: CDR1 SGHTA, CDR2 FQGNSA. This CDR3 has 15 amino acids. The CDR3 here is CASRLDRGFVETQYF. The CDR3, as DNA: TGTGCCAGCAGACTAGACAGGGGTTTCGTAGAGACCCAGTACTTC.

J is TRBJ2-5 and V is TRBV6-5, with 10 bases lining up with TRBD2. Looked up from germline, CDR1 is MNHEY and CDR2 is SVGAGI. This CDR3 has 16 amino acids. Trimming cost V 0 bases and J 1 base; bases outside gene matches: 2. CDR3 coding DNA: TGTGCCAGCAGTTACTCCGAGCGGGAGGGCCAAGAGACCCAGTACTTC. Protein product: CASSYSEREGQETQYF.

J is TRBJ2-7 and V is TRBV29-1, with D possibly being TRBD2 (5 bases). In germline, CDR1 is SQVTM, CDR2 ANQGSEA. With 4 bases removed from V and 6 bases from J, the gap between germline ends came to 13 bases. The CDR3 loop spans 12 amino acids. CDR3 in DNA: TGCAGCGTTGCCGCGGGCCGTATCGAGCAGTACTTC. Its protein product is CSVAAGRIEQYF.

In the case of this clone: An end of the junction does not agree with germline; a read error may underlie this. This rearrangement joins TRBV10-3 to TRBJ2-3; possibly TRBD1 for D (5 bases). The CDR3 sequence is 17 residues long. Looked up from germline, CDR1 is ENHRY and CDR2 is SYGVKD. The CDR3 loop reads CAIGEDNIYFSTDTQYF. The CDR3 coding sequence is TGTGCCATCGGTGAGGACAATATATACTTCAGCACAGATACGCAGTATTTT.

The chain employs TRBV28 and TRBJ2-3; TRBD2 agrees at 8 bases. Germline V gene lookup returns CDR1 MDHEN and CDR2 SYDVKM. CDR3 length equals 17 residues. The J segment lost 6 bases and the V segment lost 5 bases, leaving 16 bases of the junction unmatched. CDR3 nucleotide sequence: TGTGCCAGCAGTCCCTCGGGTAGCGGGGCTTTCTGGGATACGCAGTATTTT. It translates to CASSPSGSGAFWDTQYF.

The chain employs TRBV13 and TRBJ1-1; 9 nucleotides line up with TRBD1. The CDR3 loop spans 16 amino acids. V was clipped by 5 bases and J by 5 bases; unmatched bases: 12. CDR1 PRHDT and CDR2 FYEKMQ come from the germline V gene (reference sequence). The CDR3 bases are TGTGCCAGCAGCACTACCGGGACAGGGTTATTGACTGAAGCTTTCTTT. This translates into CASSTTGTGLLTEAFF.

The rearrangement joins TRBV14 to TRBJ2-7, with TRBD2 matching over 13 bases. V was pared by 1 base and J by 7 bases, with 10 bases of the junction left unmatched. Looked up from germline, CDR1 is SGHDN and CDR2 is FVKESK. This CDR3 contains 17 residues. CDR3 DNA: TGTGCCAGCAGCCAAGGCCCTGGACTAGCGGGGGCTGGAGAGCAGTACTTC. It translates to CASSQGPGLAGAGEQYF.

The genes are TRBV2 and TRBJ1-6; TRBD1 agrees at 7 bases. Trimming cost V 8 bases and J 10 bases; bases outside gene matches: 11. The CDR3 has 14 residues. From germline, CDR1 is SNHLY and CDR2 FYNNEI. CDR3 in amino acids: CASAYRGGQSPLHF. CDR3 coding DNA: TGTGCCAGCGCATACAGGGGCGGCCAGTCACCCCTCCACTTT.

With regard to this clone: One junction end does not reproduce the germline sequence, and a read error may be involved. V is TRBV7-7 and J is TRBJ2-3, with TRBD2 matching 11 bases. This CDR3 comprises 18 residues. Germline V CDR1 and CDR2: SSHAT, FNYEAQ (reference sequence). For the CDR3, the DNA is TGTGCTAGCAGCTTAGGAATTATCCCTAGCGGGAGGACAGATACGCAGTATTTT. Residues: CASSLGIIPSGRTDTQYF.